This TCR beta chain was sequenced for a study of graft-versus-host responses after intestinal transplantation. Study-level background: For around 3 years after anti-thymocyte globulin induction, all recipients took tacrolimus and steroids. The study's findings and limits: Subjects displaying graft-donor T cell macrochimerism possessed elevated graft-versus-host to host-versus-graft clonal ratios inside allografts.

On this clone itself: Its cognate antigen is unknown.

Per the germline V gene, CDR1 is LNHDA and CDR2 is SQIVND (reference sequence). The CDR3 has 16 amino acids. Between the trimmed V and J ends, which lost 4 bases and 2 bases, there was a span of 14 bases. Sequencing used immunoSEQ multiplex PCR; TCRdb keeps in-frame clones, though not all of them. The sample gives about 47,000 clones, 90% to 95% of which show up once; around 0.25% is in the top ten. The V gene is TRBV19, the J gene TRBJ2-2, with D tentatively TRBD2 (5 bases). This clonotype originated in a human donor who was the organ donor for an intestinal transplant. Specimen: unstimulated CD8+ T cells sorted from spleen or lymph node cells, collected before transplant. In DNA form, the CDR3 reads TGTGCCAGTAGTACTCCGAGGGCTCCCAACACCGGGGAGCTGTTTTTT. Translation gives CASSTPRAPNTGELFF.